This is a list of T cell receptor beta chains from one sample in a study of beta chain features in type 1 diabetes. Here immunoSEQ multiplex PCR was the method, and the copy in TCRdb shows in-frame clones only, minus some. Of roughly 290,000 clones listed, roughly 8% are singletons. Input material: central memory CD4+ T cells from blood. The receptors shown here come from a woman aged 18-35 years in good health. The conserved cysteine and the conserved F or W are not part of the CDR3 here. Expanded clones get a size class; other rows say once, few or many, or leave the size out.

V gene: TRBV12-5
clone size: few
CDR3 protein: ASAPQAGHTEAF

V gene: TRBV6-1
clone size: .
CDR3 protein: ASPSDLYEQY

V gene: TRBV29-1
clone size: .
CDR3 protein: SVDPNTGTGELF

V gene: TRBV7-6
clone size: few
CDR3 protein: ASSLEWGTDTQY

V gene: TRBV4-2
clone size: few
CDR3 protein: ASSQSPLAGGPDTQY

V gene: TRBV2
clone size: many
CDR3 protein: ASRPTVGELF

V gene: TRBV28
clone size: .
CDR3 protein: ASSRNGRTLH

V gene: TRBV19
clone size: .
CDR3 protein: ASSIRKQTGAKNIQY

V gene: TRBV7-2
clone size: few
CDR3 protein: ASSSRLSSGANVLT

V gene: TRBV11-3
clone size: once
CDR3 protein: ASRDRGTSGANVLT

V gene: TRBV29-1
clone size: few
CDR3 protein: SATQGAANQPQH

V gene: TRBV19
clone size: few
CDR3 protein: ASSPGQANYGYT

V gene: TRBV28
clone size: few
CDR3 protein: ASSPPGQGVADTQY

V gene: TRBV7-3
clone size: few
CDR3 protein: ASRIRGTDTNTEAF

V gene: TRBV4-2
clone size: .
CDR3 protein: ASTLTGDGRGYT

V gene: TRBV27
clone size: .
CDR3 protein: ASRDYTTYEQY

V gene: TRBV7-2
clone size: .
CDR3 protein: ASSPRGAVGGELF

V gene: TRBV19
clone size: few
CDR3 protein: ASSPGQGRGYT

V gene: TRBV2
clone size: few
CDR3 protein: ASSPSSRAPNSPLH

V gene: TRBV11-2
clone size: .
CDR3 protein: ASSLAGVDYEQY

V gene: TRBV5-4
clone size: .
CDR3 protein: ASSQGPSGSSYNEQF

V gene: TRBV28
clone size: few
CDR3 protein: ASSSGTSGLYSYNEQF

V gene: TRBV5-1
clone size: .
CDR3 protein: ASSVQGDDSPLH

V gene: TRBV14
clone size: .
CDR3 protein: ASSQDSPRNTGELF

V gene: TRBV7-8
clone size: .
CDR3 protein: ASSQRVGQGHNEQF

V gene: TRBV18
clone size: few
CDR3 protein: ASSPAAPPGELF

V gene: TRBV30
clone size: .
CDR3 protein: AWSRITGTGRREQF

V gene: TRBV6-5
clone size: .
CDR3 protein: ASSYEAGKPY

V gene: TRBV30
clone size: few
CDR3 protein: AWREGGGPQH

V gene: TRBV5-1
clone size: .
CDR3 protein: ASSLSGPGETQY

V gene: TRBV6-4
clone size: many
CDR3 protein: ASSVSTGTNEQF

V gene: TRBV9
clone size: few
CDR3 protein: ASNRGGAGETQY

V gene: TRBV27
clone size: .
CDR3 protein: ASSLRGNEQY